The rows below give T cell receptor beta chains drawn from one sample of a study of blood T cell repertoires in COVID-19. Clones were sequenced by immunoSEQ multiplex PCR, and TCRdb holds only the in-frame ones, with some missing. Of over 250,000 clones in the sample, approximately 88% were seen once. Sequencing was done on a sample of peripheral blood. The source of these receptors is a woman aged 65 to 85 with COVID-19, enrolled during active disease. The CDR3 runs from the conserved cysteine through the conserved F or W. Fields, in order: D gene, J gene, V gene, clone size, CDR3 DNA, CDR3 protein. The D gene is left open where the match is weak. The size field is filled for only some rows; it gives once, few, many or a size class.

d_gene: .; j_gene: TRBJ2-1; v_gene: TRBV20-1; abundance: once; CDR3nt: TGCAGTGCTAGTGACGACAGGGAGGAGAACAATGAGCAGTTCTTC; CDR3aa: CSASDDREENNEQFF
d_gene: .; j_gene: TRBJ2-7; v_gene: TRBV27; abundance: .; CDR3nt: TGTGCCAGCAGTTTATCGACAGCCTACGAGCAGTACTTC; CDR3aa: CASSLSTAYEQYF
d_gene: .; j_gene: TRBJ2-3; v_gene: TRBV18; abundance: .; CDR3nt: TGTGCCAGCTCACCACTTAGGGGCGCCGCAGATACGCAGTATTTT; CDR3aa: CASSPLRGAADTQYF
d_gene: .; j_gene: TRBJ2-2; v_gene: TRBV15; abundance: .; CDR3nt: TGTGCCACCAGCAGTCTAGCGATAAACACCGGGGAGCTGTTTTTT; CDR3aa: CATSSLAINTGELFF
d_gene: TRBD2; j_gene: TRBJ2-1; v_gene: TRBV4-1; abundance: .; CDR3nt: TGCGCCAGCAGCCAAGATCAGGCTAGCGGCTCCTACAATGAGCAGTTCTTC; CDR3aa: CASSQDQASGSYNEQFF
d_gene: .; j_gene: TRBJ1-2; v_gene: TRBV2; abundance: .; CDR3nt: TGTGCCAGCAGACCCGGGACAACCTATGGCTACACCTTC; CDR3aa: CASRPGTTYGYTF
d_gene: .; j_gene: TRBJ1-2; v_gene: TRBV7-2; abundance: once; CDR3nt: TGTGCCAGCAGCTCCGATCAGGGGCGCTATGGCTACACCTTC; CDR3aa: CASSSDQGRYGYTF
d_gene: TRBD2; j_gene: TRBJ2-5; v_gene: TRBV29-1; abundance: .; CDR3nt: TGCAGCGCGTTTATGGGGGGGGAGACCCAGTACTTC; CDR3aa: CSAFMGGETQYF
d_gene: TRBD2; j_gene: TRBJ2-1; v_gene: TRBV27; abundance: .; CDR3nt: TGTGCCAGCACCCTAACCCCAACTAGCGGGAGTCATAATGAGCAGTTCTTC; CDR3aa: CASTLTPTSGSHNEQFF
d_gene: TRBD2; j_gene: TRBJ2-3; v_gene: TRBV28; abundance: .; CDR3nt: TGTGCCAGCAGTTTAACGACTAGCGGGAGAGATACGCAGTATTTT; CDR3aa: CASSLTTSGRDTQYF
d_gene: .; j_gene: TRBJ1-2; v_gene: TRBV9; abundance: .; CDR3nt: TGTGCCAGCAGCGTAGTCGCAGGCGGGAACTATGGCTACACCTTC; CDR3aa: CASSVVAGGNYGYTF
d_gene: TRBD1; j_gene: TRBJ2-7; v_gene: TRBV6-2/TRBV6-3; abundance: .; CDR3nt: TGTGCCAGCAGTACAGGGGGCCCCTCGTCCTACGAGCAGTACTTC; CDR3aa: CASSTGGPSSYEQYF
d_gene: TRBD1; j_gene: TRBJ1-1; v_gene: TRBV25-1; abundance: .; CDR3nt: TGTGCCAGCAGTGAAATCAGGGGGCCCGGCACTGAAGCTTTCTTT; CDR3aa: CASSEIRGPGTEAFF
d_gene: .; j_gene: TRBJ1-1; v_gene: TRBV19; abundance: .; CDR3nt: TGTGCCAGTAGTATAAACCTACTAGGCCAAAACACTGAAGCTTTCTTT; CDR3aa: CASSINLLGQNTEAFF
d_gene: TRBD1; j_gene: TRBJ2-5; v_gene: TRBV15; abundance: .; CDR3nt: TGTGCCACCAGCAGACCCGGGACAGGGGTCGGAGAGACCCAGTACTTC; CDR3aa: CATSRPGTGVGETQYF
d_gene: TRBD1; j_gene: TRBJ1-1; v_gene: TRBV28; abundance: .; CDR3nt: TGTGCCAGCAGCTCCGGGACAGGGTTTTTCGCTGAAGCTTTCTTT; CDR3aa: CASSSGTGFFAEAFF
d_gene: TRBD1; j_gene: TRBJ2-7; v_gene: TRBV28; abundance: .; CDR3nt: TGTGCCAGCAGTCTCGGGACAGGGGGCCACGAGCAGTACTTC; CDR3aa: CASSLGTGGHEQYF
d_gene: TRBD1; j_gene: TRBJ1-2; v_gene: TRBV19; abundance: .; CDR3nt: TGTGCCAGTAGTACGGATCAGGGGGCTAAGGACTATGGCTACACCTTC; CDR3aa: CASSTDQGAKDYGYTF
d_gene: .; j_gene: TRBJ2-7; v_gene: TRBV5-4; abundance: .; CDR3nt: TGTGCCAGCAGCTTGGGAGGCCTTTCCACCTACGAGCAGTACTTC; CDR3aa: CASSLGGLSTYEQYF
d_gene: TRBD1; j_gene: TRBJ1-5; v_gene: TRBV30; abundance: .; CDR3nt: TGTGCCTGGAACCCGGACAGGGGGCAGCCCCAGCATTTT; CDR3aa: CAWNPDRGQPQHF
d_gene: TRBD2; j_gene: TRBJ2-1; v_gene: TRBV7-9; abundance: .; CDR3nt: TGTGCCAGCAGCTTAGTTGGCGGGAGGGGAAATGAGCAGTTCTTC; CDR3aa: CASSLVGGRGNEQFF
d_gene: .; j_gene: TRBJ2-5; v_gene: TRBV9; abundance: .; CDR3nt: TGTGCCAGCAGCTTCGAAGAGACCCAGTACTTC; CDR3aa: CASSFEETQYF
d_gene: TRBD1; j_gene: TRBJ1-1; v_gene: TRBV11-2; abundance: .; CDR3nt: TGTGCCAGCAGCTCACAGGGGTCGGACACTGAAGCTTTCTTT; CDR3aa: CASSSQGSDTEAFF
d_gene: .; j_gene: TRBJ2-1; v_gene: TRBV30; abundance: .; CDR3nt: TGTGCCTGGAGTGTACGACAGAGCTCCTACAATGAGCAGTTCTTC; CDR3aa: CAWSVRQSSYNEQFF
d_gene: TRBD1; j_gene: TRBJ1-1; v_gene: TRBV9; abundance: .; CDR3nt: TGTGCCAGCAGCGAGGACAGGGGGACCAGTTACACTGAAGCTTTCTTT; CDR3aa: CASSEDRGTSYTEAFF
d_gene: .; j_gene: TRBJ1-1; v_gene: TRBV5-1; abundance: once; CDR3nt: TGCGCCAGCAGCCCGGGCCAAGGGGTCACTGAAGCTTTCTTT; CDR3aa: CASSPGQGVTEAFF
d_gene: .; j_gene: TRBJ1-5; v_gene: TRBV20-1; abundance: .; CDR3nt: TGCAGTGCTAGTACGACAGAGGGCAATCAGCCCCAGCATTTT; CDR3aa: CSASTTEGNQPQHF
d_gene: TRBD2; j_gene: TRBJ2-3; v_gene: TRBV24-1; abundance: .; CDR3nt: TGTGCCACCAGTGACCCAAGACTAGCGGGTAGAGATACGCAGTATTTT; CDR3aa: CATSDPRLAGRDTQYF
d_gene: .; j_gene: TRBJ1-6; v_gene: TRBV19; abundance: .; CDR3nt: TGTGCCAGTAGTATAAATTGGGCCAAGAATTCACCCCTCCACTTT; CDR3aa: CASSINWAKNSPLHF
d_gene: TRBD2; j_gene: TRBJ2-1; v_gene: TRBV30; abundance: .; CDR3nt: TGTGCCTGGAGTGAGGTCGGGCCTAGCGGGAGTGGTGAGCAGTTCTTC; CDR3aa: CAWSEVGPSGSGEQFF
d_gene: TRBD2; j_gene: TRBJ2-5; v_gene: TRBV5-4; abundance: .; CDR3nt: TGTGCCAGCAGTCCCGGGACTAGCGGGAGAGAAGAGACCCAGTACTTC; CDR3aa: CASSPGTSGREETQYF
d_gene: .; j_gene: TRBJ1-4; v_gene: TRBV11-2; abundance: .; CDR3nt: TGTGCCAGCAGCCCGAGGGCGAATGAAAAACTGTTTTTT; CDR3aa: CASSPRANEKLFF
d_gene: .; j_gene: TRBJ1-5; v_gene: TRBV19; abundance: .; CDR3nt: TGTGCCAGTAGTACCAGGTATCAGCCCCAGCATTTT; CDR3aa: CASSTRYQPQHF
d_gene: TRBD2; j_gene: TRBJ2-5; v_gene: TRBV6-5; abundance: once; CDR3nt: TGTGCCAGCAGAGGACTAGCGGGACCTGGGGAGACCCAGTACTTC; CDR3aa: CASRGLAGPGETQYF
d_gene: .; j_gene: TRBJ2-7; v_gene: TRBV5-1; abundance: .; CDR3nt: TGCGCCAGCAGTTGGGGACTTGACTACGAGCAGTACTTC; CDR3aa: CASSWGLDYEQYF
d_gene: .; j_gene: TRBJ1-5; v_gene: TRBV18; abundance: .; CDR3nt: TGTGCCAGCTCACCGGGCAGGGATAGCAATCAGCCCCAGCATTTT; CDR3aa: CASSPGRDSNQPQHF
d_gene: .; j_gene: TRBJ2-5; v_gene: TRBV5-4; abundance: once; CDR3nt: TGTGCCAGCAGCTTCCCACAGGTTACACAAGAGACCCAGTACTTC; CDR3aa: CASSFPQVTQETQYF
d_gene: .; j_gene: TRBJ1-2; v_gene: TRBV30; abundance: .; CDR3nt: TGTGCCTGGAGTGCGGGACAAGCTAACTATGGCTACACCTTC; CDR3aa: CAWSAGQANYGYTF
d_gene: TRBD2; j_gene: TRBJ2-3; v_gene: TRBV7-2; abundance: .; CDR3nt: TGTGCCAGCACCCCGGGACTACTAGGAGATACGCAGTATTTT; CDR3aa: CASTPGLLGDTQYF
d_gene: .; j_gene: TRBJ2-3; v_gene: TRBV30; abundance: .; CDR3nt: TGTGCCTGGATTCTAGCTGGTACAGATACGCAGTATTTT; CDR3aa: CAWILAGTDTQYF
d_gene: .; j_gene: TRBJ2-1; v_gene: TRBV20-1; abundance: once; CDR3nt: TGCAGTACGGGGTTGCATGAGCAGTTCTTC; CDR3aa: CSTGLHEQFF
d_gene: TRBD2; j_gene: TRBJ2-1; v_gene: TRBV3-1/TRBV3-2; abundance: .; CDR3nt: TGTGCCAGCAGCCTTTGGACTAGCGTAGACAATGAGCAGTTCTTC; CDR3aa: CASSLWTSVDNEQFF
d_gene: .; j_gene: TRBJ1-4; v_gene: TRBV29-1; abundance: once; CDR3nt: TGCAGCGTGGTAATACAGGGAAATGAAAAACTGTTTTTT; CDR3aa: CSVVIQGNEKLFF
d_gene: .; j_gene: TRBJ1-6; v_gene: TRBV18; abundance: few; CDR3nt: TGTGCCAGCTCCCCGGAGGGAGGGTATAATTCACCCCTCCACTTT; CDR3aa: CASSPEGGYNSPLHF
d_gene: TRBD1; j_gene: TRBJ1-4; v_gene: TRBV4-3; abundance: .; CDR3nt: TGCGCCAGCACCGGACAGGGCCGGATCAACGAAAAACTGTTTTTT; CDR3aa: CASTGQGRINEKLFF
d_gene: TRBD1; j_gene: TRBJ1-2; v_gene: TRBV4-2; abundance: .; CDR3nt: TGTGCCAGCAGCCAAGACAAGGGACAGGGTTATGGCTACACCTTC; CDR3aa: CASSQDKGQGYGYTF
d_gene: .; j_gene: TRBJ2-2; v_gene: TRBV28; abundance: .; CDR3nt: TGTGCCAGCAGTCCCCCAACAGGGTTAGACACCGGGGAGCTGTTTTTT; CDR3aa: CASSPPTGLDTGELFF
d_gene: .; j_gene: TRBJ1-6; v_gene: TRBV9; abundance: .; CDR3nt: TGTGCCAGCAGCGTAGTTGACAGAAATTCACCCCTCCACTTT; CDR3aa: CASSVVDRNSPLHF
d_gene: .; j_gene: TRBJ2-5; v_gene: TRBV2; abundance: .; CDR3nt: TGTGCCAGCAGTGTAACAGGGACCTCTGGAGAGACCCAGTACTTC; CDR3aa: CASSVTGTSGETQYF
d_gene: TRBD1; j_gene: TRBJ1-3; v_gene: TRBV30; abundance: few; CDR3nt: TGTGCCTGGAGTGTTCCAGGGGGCGGTGGAAACACCATATATTTT; CDR3aa: CAWSVPGGGGNTIYF
d_gene: .; j_gene: TRBJ2-2; v_gene: TRBV29-1; abundance: .; CDR3nt: TGCAGCGTTGCACAAAACACCGGGGAGCTGTTTTTT; CDR3aa: CSVAQNTGELFF
d_gene: TRBD2; j_gene: TRBJ2-7; v_gene: TRBV4-1; abundance: .; CDR3nt: TGCGCCAGCAGCCAAGATGCGGGAGCCTACGAGCAGTACTTC; CDR3aa: CASSQDAGAYEQYF
d_gene: .; j_gene: TRBJ1-5; v_gene: TRBV11-3; abundance: .; CDR3nt: TGTGCCAGCAGCTTAGTGGACAGACCCATGAGGCAGCCCCAGCATTTT; CDR3aa: CASSLVDRPMRQPQHF
d_gene: .; j_gene: TRBJ1-2; v_gene: TRBV12-3/TRBV12-4; abundance: .; CDR3nt: TGTGCCAGCACCCTAGACGGATACTATGGCTACACCTTC; CDR3aa: CASTLDGYYGYTF
d_gene: .; j_gene: TRBJ1-5; v_gene: TRBV6-5; abundance: .; CDR3nt: TGTGCCAGCAGTCACAGGGAGGGGAATCAGCCCCAGCATTTT; CDR3aa: CASSHREGNQPQHF
d_gene: TRBD1; j_gene: TRBJ1-1; v_gene: TRBV6-5; abundance: .; CDR3nt: TGTGCCAGCAGGAGGGGGCGAAACACTGAAGCTTTCTTT; CDR3aa: CASRRGRNTEAFF
d_gene: .; j_gene: TRBJ1-3; v_gene: TRBV10-3; abundance: .; CDR3nt: TGTGCCATCAGTGAGTCCGGGATCTCTGGAAACACCATATATTTT; CDR3aa: CAISESGISGNTIYF
d_gene: TRBD1; j_gene: TRBJ1-1; v_gene: TRBV5-1; abundance: .; CDR3nt: TGCGCCAGCAGCTCGGGACAGGACGTCACTGAAGCTTTCTTT; CDR3aa: CASSSGQDVTEAFF